The clone carrying this TCR beta chain turned up a few times. The antigen is undetermined. CDR1 and CDR2 from the germline V gene are WSHSY and SAAADI. V lost 7 bases to trimming and J lost 4 bases; unmatched junction nucleotides: 11. This CDR3 contains 15 residues. These data are taken from a study of CD8+ T cells in alopecia areata. Noted treatment: oral pan-JAK inhibitor, 5-10 mg twice daily. Extracted RNA was reverse transcribed, and the resulting cDNA served as sequencing template. Data came from immunoSEQ multiplex PCR; TCRdb stores just in-frame clones and leaves some out. Among about 190,000 clones listed, roughly 66% were seen once. Study conclusions and caveats: A large proportion of expanded lesional clones were detected persisting in scalp and blood during tofacitinib.

The sequencing used CD4+ T cells sorted from blood, collected at week 24, from a patient treated with tofacitinib. The V and J genes are TRBV10-2 and TRBJ2-7, with 9 positions matching TRBD1. The source is a human donor with alopecia areata. DNA of the CDR3: TGCGCCAGCATAGGGCCGGGACAGGGAGTTTACGAGCAGTACTTC. Its translation: CASIGPGQGVYEQYF.